The rows below give T cell receptor beta chains drawn from one sample of a study of glioma-infiltrating T cells. One entry per CDR3 protein results from TCRdb running MiXCR on the multiplex PCR reads. Of some 150,000 distinct CDR3 sequences in the sample, about 39% are singletons; the top ten hold roughly a fifth. Material: glioma tissue, nonneoplastic brain tissue, or PBMCs (not recorded which). These receptors all stem from a human donor with low-grade glioma or glioblastoma, undergoing nonglioma brain surgery, or in good health (not recorded which). The CDR3 runs from the conserved cysteine through the conserved F or W. Fields, in order: J gene, V gene, clone size, D gene, CDR3 protein, CDR3 DNA. The D gene is left open where the match is weak. Not all rows give a size; the values are once, few, many and, for expanded clones, a class.

J: TRBJ2-7
V: TRBV7-2
size: -
D: -
CDR3: CASSIGGEWDSYEQYF
DNA: TGTGCCAGCAGCATAGGGGGGGAATGGGATTCCTACGAGCAGTACTTC

J: TRBJ2-5
V: TRBV27
size: many
D: TRBD2
CDR3: CASSLLAGRETQYF
DNA: TGTGCCAGCAGTTTACTAGCGGGGAGAGAGACCCAGTACTTC

J: TRBJ2-5
V: TRBV4-3
size: few
D: TRBD2
CDR3: CASSQDPGDYETQYF
DNA: TGCGCCAGCAGCCAAGATCCCGGGGACTACGAGACCCAGTACTTC

J: TRBJ1-2
V: TRBV20-1
size: few
D: -
CDR3: CSARAGAYGYTF
DNA: TGCAGTGCTAGAGCGGGAGCATATGGCTACACCTTC

J: TRBJ1-2
V: TRBV6-6
size: -
D: TRBD1
CDR3: CASRLTGGYGYTF
DNA: TGTGCCAGCAGACTCACAGGGGGCTATGGCTACACCTTC

J: TRBJ1-2
V: TRBV14
size: -
D: TRBD1
CDR3: CASSPTGGGGRGYTF
DNA: TGTGCCAGCAGCCCGACAGGGGGCGGTGGAAGAGGCTACACCTTC

J: TRBJ2-3
V: TRBV5-4
size: -
D: TRBD2
CDR3: CASSSPGLVSDTQYF
DNA: TGTGCCAGCAGTTCACCGGGACTAGTGTCAGATACGCAGTATTTT

J: TRBJ2-2
V: TRBV4-2
size: -
D: -
CDR3: CASSLTENTGELFF
DNA: TGTGCCAGCAGCCTTACAGAAAACACCGGGGAGCTGTTTTTT

J: TRBJ1-1
V: TRBV5-1
size: -
D: -
CDR3: CASSPQDMNTEAFF
DNA: TGCGCCAGCAGTCCGCAGGACATGAACACTGAAGCTTTCTTT

J: TRBJ1-4
V: TRBV2
size: few
D: -
CDR3: CASRPGHSNEKLFF
DNA: TGTGCCAGCAGGCCGGGACACTCTAATGAAAAACTGTTTTTT

J: TRBJ1-2
V: TRBV28
size: -
D: -
CDR3: CASSLPAEGYTF
DNA: TGTGCCAGCAGTTTGCCAGCGGAGGGCTACACCTTC

J: TRBJ2-7
V: TRBV18
size: -
D: -
CDR3: CASSPPDVYEQYF
DNA: TGTGCCAGCTCACCACCGGACGTCTACGAGCAGTACTTC

J: TRBJ2-3
V: TRBV20-1
size: -
D: TRBD2
CDR3: CSARQLGGITDTQYF
DNA: TGCAGTGCTAGACAGCTGGGGGGGATTACAGATACGCAGTATTTT

J: TRBJ1-5
V: TRBV12-3/TRBV12-4
size: few
D: TRBD1
CDR3: CASSLRTGVRSQHF
DNA: TGTGCCAGCAGTTTACGGACAGGAGTTAGGTCCCAGCATTTT

J: TRBJ2-5
V: TRBV7-8
size: -
D: -
CDR3: CASTPPGRRETQYF
DNA: TGTGCCAGCACCCCACCGGGTCGGAGGGAGACCCAGTACTTC

J: TRBJ2-3
V: TRBV7-8
size: few
D: TRBD2
CDR3: CASSLVRFATSGSTDTQYF
DNA: TGTGCCAGCAGCTTAGTAAGATTTGCGACTAGCGGAAGCACAGATACGCAGTATTTT

J: TRBJ1-2
V: TRBV6-6
size: -
D: -
CDR3: CASSYWADLPTIPLYTF
DNA: TGTGCCAGCAGTTACTGGGCAGACTTACCAACTATCCCCCTCTACACCTTC

J: TRBJ2-2
V: TRBV20-1
size: -
D: TRBD2
CDR3: CSAIGLADTGELFF
DNA: TGCAGTGCTATAGGCCTAGCGGACACCGGGGAGCTGTTTTTT

J: TRBJ1-1
V: TRBV7-9
size: few
D: -
CDR3: CASTPTGGGTEAFF
DNA: TGTGCCAGCACCCCAACCGGGGGGGGCACTGAAGCTTTCTTT

J: TRBJ2-1
V: TRBV6-2/TRBV6-3
size: -
D: -
CDR3: CASSYSMYEKFF
DNA: TGTGCCAGCAGTTACTCGATGTACGAGAAGTTCTTC

J: TRBJ2-7
V: TRBV20-1
size: -
D: TRBD1
CDR3: CSAKVGQGSNEQYF
DNA: TGCAGTGCTAAGGTCGGACAGGGGAGTAACGAGCAGTACTTC

J: TRBJ1-2
V: TRBV7-9
size: -
D: TRBD1
CDR3: CASSRTDRGRARGYTF
DNA: TGTGCCAGCAGCCGTACTGACAGGGGGAGAGCGAGGGGCTACACCTTC

J: TRBJ2-7
V: TRBV29-1
size: -
D: -
CDR3: CSVVDQGPYEQYF
DNA: TGCAGCGTTGTAGACCAGGGTCCCTACGAGCAGTACTTC

J: TRBJ1-3
V: TRBV20-1
size: -
D: -
CDR3: CSAKEGSGNTIYF
DNA: TGCAGTGCTAAGGAGGGCTCTGGAAACACCATATATTTT

J: TRBJ2-7
V: TRBV6-1
size: few
D: -
CDR3: CASNRRGSTYEQYF
DNA: TGTGCCAGCAACAGGAGGGGGTCGACCTACGAGCAGTACTTC

J: TRBJ2-1
V: TRBV7-2
size: once
D: -
CDR3: CASSLGGNYNEQFF
DNA: TGTGCCAGCAGCTTAGGCGGAAACTACAATGAGCAGTTCTTC

J: TRBJ1-1
V: TRBV6-5
size: -
D: TRBD1
CDR3: CASRGQGVPEAFF
DNA: TGTGCCAGCAGAGGACAGGGAGTACCTGAAGCTTTCTTT

J: TRBJ2-5
V: TRBV7-9
size: few
D: -
CDR3: CASSLVGETQYF
DNA: TGTGCCAGCAGCTTAGTCGGAGAGACCCAGTACTTC

J: TRBJ2-3
V: TRBV7-2
size: -
D: TRBD2
CDR3: CASRPSGGSDTQYF
DNA: TGTGCCAGCAGACCTAGCGGGGGCTCAGATACGCAGTATTTT

J: TRBJ1-2
V: TRBV2
size: -
D: -
CDR3: CASSEAGTYYGYTF
DNA: TGTGCCAGCAGTGAAGCGGGGACTTACTATGGCTACACCTTC

J: TRBJ1-2
V: TRBV6-2/TRBV6-3
size: -
D: TRBD1
CDR3: CASSYPPETGSIGYGYTF
DNA: TGTGCCAGCAGTTACCCCCCCGAGACAGGGAGTATCGGCTATGGCTACACCTTC

J: TRBJ2-6
V: TRBV2
size: once
D: -
CDR3: CASSGLDTLSGANVLTF
DNA: TGTGCCAGCAGCGGTCTGGACACCCTCTCTGGGGCCAACGTCCTGACTTTC

J: TRBJ2-4
V: TRBV6-1
size: few
D: -
CDR3: CASSRTSVTWAKNIQYF
DNA: TGTGCCAGCAGTCGAACTTCAGTTACTTGGGCCAAAAACATTCAGTACTTC

J: TRBJ1-1
V: TRBV18
size: -
D: -
CDR3: CASSRRAGDTEAFF
DNA: TGTGCCAGCTCCCGAAGGGCAGGAGACACTGAAGCTTTCTTT

J: TRBJ2-3
V: TRBV6-2/TRBV6-3
size: -
D: -
CDR3: CASSVGHPDTQNF
DNA: TGTGCCAGCAGTGTGGGACACCCAGATACGCAGAACTTT

J: TRBJ2-6
V: TRBV20-1
size: few
D: -
CDR3: CSASFGSGANVLTF
DNA: TGCAGTGCTAGTTTTGGCTCTGGGGCCAACGTCCTGACTTTC

J: TRBJ2-3
V: TRBV7-2
size: few
D: -
CDR3: CASTASRGSTDTQYF
DNA: TGTGCCAGCACCGCGAGTCGGGGAAGCACAGATACGCAGTATTTT